The entry below gives a single T cell receptor beta chain sequence along with its context. The sorting of PBMCs gave CD4+ and CD8+ T cells. This sample is part of a study of CD8+ T cells in alopecia areata. Looked up from germline, CDR1 is SGDLS and CDR2 is YYNGEE. V was trimmed by 5 bases and J by 0 bases, leaving 12 bases between them. This CDR3 spans 14 amino acids. TCR sequencing used cDNA made by reverse transcription of extracted RNA. Here immunoSEQ multiplex PCR was the method, and the copy in TCRdb shows in-frame clones only, minus some. The top ten clones hold 36% of a sample with about 140,000 clones, about two thirds of them seen once.

The sequencing sample was made of CD8+ T cells sorted from blood. The chain combines TRBV9 with TRBJ2-7; D ambiguous. This TCR was sampled from a human donor in good health. CDR3 amino acids: CASSSGGSSYEQYF. The CDR3 nucleotides are TGTGCCAGCAGTTCGGGCGGTTCCTCCTACGAGCAGTACTTC.